Shown below are 9 T cell receptor beta chains from a single sample sequenced in a study of shared clonotypes between healthy human individuals. The table came from immunoSEQ multiplex PCR; TCRdb's copy has only in-frame clones and leaves some out. The top ten clones hold 0.95% to 1.5% of a sample with 1.6 million or so clones, roughly 96% of them seen once. Sequenced sample: naive CD4+ T cells sorted from blood. This sample's subset: CD45RA+ positively selected. Source of these receptors: a man aged 30 to 45 in good health.

The V and J genes are TRBV6-1 and TRBJ2-1; 9 bases match TRBD2. Per germline, CDR1 MNHNS and CDR2 SASEGT. The CDR3 length is 15 residues. The V segment lost 6 bases and the J segment 0 bases; nucleotides outside the gene matches: 3. In DNA form, the CDR3 reads TGTGCCAGCAGGGGTAGCGGGAGCTCCTACAATGAGCAGTTCTTC. It yields the protein CASRGSGSSYNEQFF.

The chain combines TRBV19 with TRBJ2-3, with 9 bases matching TRBD1. Germline V lookup: CDR1 LNHDA, CDR2 SQIVND (reference sequence). Trimming took 2 bases from V and 4 from J; bases not matched to a gene: 13. CDR3 length equals 18 residues. In nucleotides, the CDR3 is TGTGCCAGTAGTATAATGCTCCTGGGACAGGGATTGGCAGATACGCAGTATTTT. It encodes CASSIMLLGQGLADTQYF.

This clone occurred once. The V call is TRBV28, the J call TRBJ1-4; D call uncertain. V shed 3 bases and J shed 0 bases, with 20 bases lying between them. CDR3 length equals 19 residues. Germline assignment: CDR1 MDHEN and CDR2 SYDVKM. As DNA, the CDR3 is TGTGCCAGCAGTTTTTCCGGCAGACGGCAAAGATCAACTAATGAAAAACTGTTTTTT. The encoded protein is CASSFSGRRQRSTNEKLFF.

The V and J genes are TRBV2 and TRBJ1-4, with D possibly TRBD1 on 5 matching bases. CDR1 and CDR2 (germline): SNHLY, FYNNEI. Trimming left V 6 bases short and J 1 base short, with 9 bases between. This CDR3 comprises 14 residues. CDR3 DNA sequence: TGTGCCAGCAGACCAGACAGAACTAATGAAAAACTGTTTTTT. Its translation is CASRPDRTNEKLFF.

The rearrangement joins TRBV20-1 to TRBJ2-5; D gene ambiguous. The V end lost 8 bases, the J end lost 5 bases, and 12 bases lay between the germline ends. Germline-derived CDR1 and CDR2 are DFQATT and SNEGSKA (reference sequence). The CDR3 spans 11 residues. The CDR3 here is CSLWLVETQYF. DNA of the CDR3: TGCAGTCTTTGGCTCGTGGAGACCCAGTACTTC.

The chain has TRBV28 and TRBJ2-7; 7 bases line up with TRBD1. CDR1 and CDR2 from the germline V gene are MDHEN and SYDVKM. J lost 2 bases, V lost 5 bases, and 9 bases had no gene match. The CDR3 sequence is 15 residues long. This CDR3 reads CASSLRDRHTYEQYF. CDR3 coding DNA: TGTGCCAGCAGTCTCCGGGACAGACACACCTACGAGCAGTACTTC.

The chain joins TRBV2 to TRBJ2-3; no firm D call. CDR1 and CDR2 (germline): SNHLY, FYNNEI. The CDR3 runs 15 residues. V lost 1 base, J lost 1 base, and 9 bases lay in between. CDR3 in amino acids: CASSEEAPGTDTQYF. The CDR3 DNA is TGTGCCAGCAGTGAAGAGGCTCCGGGCACAGATACGCAGTATTTT.

The rearrangement joins TRBV28 to TRBJ2-1; 8 nucleotides align to TRBD2. CDR1 and CDR2 (germline): MDHEN, SYDVKM. Trimming cost V 3 bases and J 4 bases; bases outside gene matches: 11. The CDR3 loop spans 17 amino acids. CDR3 nucleotides: TGTGCCAGCAGTTTCCTGCTCCAGCGGGAGACTTACAATGAGCAGTTCTTC. As protein: CASSFLLQRETYNEQFF.

As to this clone: Relative to the germline gene, one junction end is altered; a read error may explain this. The chain couples TRBV28 to TRBJ2-5; no reliable D call. CDR1 MDHEN and CDR2 SYDVKM come from the germline V gene. The CDR3 is 12 residues long. For the CDR3, the DNA is TGTGCCAGCAGTTTAGTCCAAGGGACCCAGTACTTC. Residues: CASSLVQGTQYF. Filled out from reference TRBV28 and TRBJ2-5, the complete variable domain reads DVKVTQSSRYLVKRTGEKVFLECVQDMDHENMFWYRQDPGLGLRLIYFSYDVKMKEKGDIPEGYSVSREKKERFSLILESASTNQTSMYLCASSLVQGTQYFGPGTRLLVL.